The subject of this entry is one TCR beta chain. This specimen includes other DNA sequences encoding the same CDR3. These data are taken from a study of cytotoxic CD8 clonotypes in ibrutinib-treated CLL. This CDR3 has 15 amino acids. V was pared by 1 base and J by 5 bases, with 11 bases between. The germline V gene encodes CDR1 SEHNR and CDR2 FQNEAQ (reference sequence). Only in-frame clones appear in the TCRdb table, and some are missing; sequencing was by immunoSEQ multiplex PCR. The table has about 39,000 clones, 65% to 70% seen once. Source: PBMCs, taken at disease progression, from a patient treated with ibrutinib. The clonotype was recovered from a human donor with chronic lymphocytic leukemia. This chain links TRBV7-9 with TRBJ1-4; D is possibly TRBD1 (5 bases). The CDR3 reads CASSLEGPPNEKLFF. For the CDR3, the DNA is TGTGCCAGCAGCTTAGAGGGGCCACCCAATGAAAAACTGTTTTTT.